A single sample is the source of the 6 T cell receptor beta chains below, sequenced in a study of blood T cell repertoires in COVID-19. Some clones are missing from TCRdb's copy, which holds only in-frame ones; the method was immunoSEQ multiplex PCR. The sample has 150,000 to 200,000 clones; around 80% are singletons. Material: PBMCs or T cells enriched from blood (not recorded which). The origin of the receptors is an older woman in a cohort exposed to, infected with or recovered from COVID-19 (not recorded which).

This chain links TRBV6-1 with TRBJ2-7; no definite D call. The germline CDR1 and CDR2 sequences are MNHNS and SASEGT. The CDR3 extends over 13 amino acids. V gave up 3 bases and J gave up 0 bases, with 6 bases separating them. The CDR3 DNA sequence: TGTGCCAGCAGTGATGAGTTCTCCTACGAGCAGTACTTC. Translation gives CASSDEFSYEQYF.

CDR3 protein: CATSAPGQVDNEQFF. CDR3 nucleotide sequence: TGTGCCACCTCGGCACCGGGACAGGTCGACAATGAGCAGTTCTTC. The genes are TRBV19 and TRBJ2-1; 8 bases are a match to TRBD1. Trimming removed 10 bases from V and 5 bases from J; junction bases left unmatched: 13. CDR3 length: 15 residues. Germline-derived CDR1 and CDR2 are LNHDA and SQIVND (reference sequence).

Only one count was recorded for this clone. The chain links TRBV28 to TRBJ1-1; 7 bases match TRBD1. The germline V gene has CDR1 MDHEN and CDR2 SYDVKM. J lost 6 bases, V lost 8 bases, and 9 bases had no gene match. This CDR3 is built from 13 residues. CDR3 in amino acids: CASLDRDPPEAFF. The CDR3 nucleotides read TGTGCCAGCCTTGACAGGGACCCCCCTGAAGCTTTCTTT.

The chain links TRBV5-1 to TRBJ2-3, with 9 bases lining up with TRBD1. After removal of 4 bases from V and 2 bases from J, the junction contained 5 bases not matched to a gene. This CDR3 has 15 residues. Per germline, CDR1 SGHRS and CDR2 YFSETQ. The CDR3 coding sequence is TGCGCCAGCAGCGCCGGACAGGGGCACACAGATACGCAGTATTTT. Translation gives CASSAGQGHTDTQYF.

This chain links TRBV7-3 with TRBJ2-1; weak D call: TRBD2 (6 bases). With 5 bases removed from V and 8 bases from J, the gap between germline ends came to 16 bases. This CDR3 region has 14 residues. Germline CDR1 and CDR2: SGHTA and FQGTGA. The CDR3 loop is CASSPAAGRDEQFF. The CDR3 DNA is TGTGCCAGCAGCCCGGCAGCGGGTAGGGATGAGCAGTTCTTC. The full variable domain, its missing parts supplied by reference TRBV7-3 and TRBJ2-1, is GAGVSQTPSNKVTEKGKYVELRCDPISGHTALYWYRQSLGQGPEFLIYFQGTGAADDSGLPNDRFFAVRPEGSVSTLKIQRTERGDSAVYLCASSPAAGRDEQFFGPGTRLTVL.

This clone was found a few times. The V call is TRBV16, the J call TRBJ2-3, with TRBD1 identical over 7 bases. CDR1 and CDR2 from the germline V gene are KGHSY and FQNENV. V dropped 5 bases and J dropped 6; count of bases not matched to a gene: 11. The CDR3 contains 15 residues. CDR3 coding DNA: TGTGCCAGCAGCGAAACAGGGGCCCTCGGGGATACGCAGTATTTT. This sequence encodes CASSETGALGDTQYF.